The next 10 T cell receptor beta chains were all read from a single sample in a study of CD8+ T cells in alopecia areata. TCR sequencing used cDNA made by reverse transcription of extracted RNA. The data were produced by immunoSEQ multiplex PCR, yet TCRdb's version contains in-frame clones alone and is incomplete. This sample carries around 130,000 clones, 58% of them seen once, and the ten largest clones take roughly 4.8%. The sequenced sample was CD4+ T cells sorted from blood, obtained at week 0. Receptor source: a human donor with alopecia areata.

The CDR3 loop reads CASHPPQQAGTIHEQYF. The CDR3 DNA reads as TGCGCCAGCCACCCCCCCCAGCAAGCGGGTACTATCCACGAGCAGTACTTC. The chain couples TRBV5-1 to TRBJ2-7, with D maybe TRBD2 (6 bases). V was trimmed by 7 bases and J by 5 bases, leaving 28 bases between them. In germline, CDR1 is SGHRS, CDR2 YFSETQ. There are 17 residues in the CDR3.

This sequence joins TRBV7-8 and TRBJ2-5, with TRBD2 matching 12 bases. This CDR3 spans 15 amino acids. CDR1 is SGHVS, CDR2 FQNEAQ, per germline. The trim removed 5 bases at V and 2 bases at J, leaving 3 bases unmatched. The CDR3 DNA sequence: TGTGCCAGCAGCCCGCTAGCGGGAGGGCAAGAGACCCAGTACTTC. It translates to CASSPLAGGQETQYF. The full variable domain, in which reference TRBV7-8 and TRBJ2-5 provide the parts outside the CDR3, is GAGVSQSPRYKVAKRGQDVALRCDPISGHVSLFWYQQALGQGPEFLTYFQNEAQLDKSGLPSDRFFAERPEGSVSTLKIQRTQQEDSAVYLCASSPLAGGQETQYFGPGTRLLVL.

This chain uses TRBV4-3 with TRBJ2-1; 12 bases are a match to TRBD2. CDR1 and CDR2 (germline): LGHNA, YSLEER. This CDR3 is 16 amino acids long. Germline trimming cut 5 bases from V and 6 bases from J; bases unmatched to any gene: 8. As DNA, the CDR3 is TGCGCCAGCAGCTTCCGACTAGCGGGAGTGGGCAATGAGCAGTTCTTC. As protein: CASSFRLAGVGNEQFF.

This clone was observed a handful of times. This sequence joins TRBV7-2 and TRBJ1-2; 7 nucleotides agree with TRBD1. Germline CDR1 and CDR2: SGHTA and FQGNSA. Trimming at V came to 4 bases and at J to 3 bases, leaving 5 bases not matched to a gene. The CDR3 runs 14 residues. The CDR3 nucleotides are TGTGCCAGCAGCTCAAGGGACAGCGACTATGGCTACACCTTC. Translating it yields CASSSRDSDYGYTF.

This clone turned up a few times. V is TRBV4-3 and J is TRBJ2-3; no definite D call. The germline gives CDR1 LGHNA, CDR2 YSLEER. The CDR3 is made up of 16 amino acids. V was shortened by 0 bases and J by 6 bases, with 16 bases between the two germline ends. CDR3 coding DNA: TGCGCCAGCAGCCAAGAAAGAGCGAGTGGGTTGGATACGCAGTATTTT. Its protein is CASSQERASGLDTQYF.

This clone was counted between two and nine times. The J gene is TRBJ2-3, the V gene TRBV27, with 12 bases aligning to TRBD2. CDR1 is MNHEY and CDR2 is SMNVEV in the germline V gene (reference sequence). The junction had 6 bases not matched to a gene; V was cut back by 5 bases and J by 0 bases. This CDR3 comprises 17 residues. The CDR3 is CASSPGLAGFSTDTQYF. DNA for the CDR3: TGTGCCAGCAGTCCGGGACTAGCGGGTTTTAGCACAGATACGCAGTATTTT.

V and J are TRBV5-1 and TRBJ2-7, with no clear D. This CDR3 is built from 16 residues. The germline V gene encodes CDR1 SGHRS and CDR2 YFSETQ. Trimming removed 4 bases from V and 6 bases from J, with 23 bases in between. Here the CDR3 reads CASSPGVGLASGEQYF. In DNA form, the CDR3 reads TGCGCCAGCAGCCCTGGAGTAGGGCTTGCCTCCGGCGAGCAGTACTTC. Full variable domain (missing parts from reference TRBV5-1 and TRBJ2-7): KAGVTQTPRYLIKTRGQQVTLSCSPISGHRSVSWYQQTPGQGLQFLFEYFSETQRNKGNFPGRFSGRQFSNSRSEMNVSTLELGDSALYLCASSPGVGLASGEQYFGPGTRLTVT.

J is TRBJ2-1 and V is TRBV7-9, with TRBD2 matching 10 bases. Germline CDR1 reads SEHNR; CDR2 reads FQNEAQ (reference sequence). The CDR3 sequence is 16 residues long. Losses at the gene ends were 1 base for V and 5 bases for J; bases not matched to a gene: 5. CDR3 in amino acids: CASSLVSSGGNNEQFF. The CDR3 nucleotides read TGTGCCAGCAGCTTAGTCTCTAGCGGGGGCAACAATGAGCAGTTCTTC.

The CDR3 nucleotides read TGTGCCAGCAGTGATACACAGGGGTACACTGAAGCTTTCTTT. The encoded protein is CASSDTQGYTEAFF. V gene TRBV6-1 combines with J gene TRBJ1-1; 7 bases fit TRBD1. The CDR3 is 14 residues long. V lost 3 bases, J lost 3 bases, and 4 bases stayed unmatched. Germline-derived CDR1 and CDR2 are MNHNS and SASEGT.

This clone was detected once. The gene calls are TRBV7-2 and TRBJ2-3; perhaps TRBD2 as D (6 bases). The V and J ends lost 1 base and 6 bases respectively, with 14 bases between them. Germline CDR1 reads SGHTA; CDR2 reads FQGNSA. This CDR3 has 15 amino acids. The CDR3 sequence: CASSLGGVADDTQYF. As DNA, the CDR3 is TGTGCCAGCAGCTTAGGGGGAGTAGCGGATGATACGCAGTATTTT. The full variable domain, with the rest looked up from reference TRBV7-2 and TRBJ2-3, is GAGVSQSPSNKVTEKGKDVELRCDPISGHTALYWYRQSLGQGLEFLIYFQGNSAPDKSGLPSDRFSAERTGGSVSTLTIQRTQQEDSAVYLCASSLGGVADDTQYFGPGTRLTVL.